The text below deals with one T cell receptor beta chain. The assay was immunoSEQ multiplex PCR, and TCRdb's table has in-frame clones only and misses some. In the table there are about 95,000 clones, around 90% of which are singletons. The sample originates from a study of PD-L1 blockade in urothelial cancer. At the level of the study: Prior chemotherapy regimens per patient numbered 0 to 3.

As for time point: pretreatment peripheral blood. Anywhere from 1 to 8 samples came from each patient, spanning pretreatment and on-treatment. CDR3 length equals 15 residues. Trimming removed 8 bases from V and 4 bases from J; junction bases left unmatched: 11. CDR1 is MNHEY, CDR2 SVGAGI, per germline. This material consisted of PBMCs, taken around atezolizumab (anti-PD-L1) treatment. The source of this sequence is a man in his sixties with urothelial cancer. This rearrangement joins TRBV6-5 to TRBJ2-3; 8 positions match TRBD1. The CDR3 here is CASRYQGAGSDTQYF. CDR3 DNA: TGTGCCAGCCGATATCAGGGGGCTGGGTCAGATACGCAGTATTTT.